A selection of T cell receptor beta chains follows, all from one sample in a study of beta chain features in type 1 diabetes. TCRdb keeps only in-frame clones here, not all; method: immunoSEQ multiplex PCR. This sample has 390,000 or so clones, with approximately 15% found just once. The sequenced sample consisted of naive CD4+ T cells from blood. The receptors were gathered from a young man in good health. Each CDR3 is given with its conserved first and last residue. The order of the fields is clone size, D gene, J gene, V gene, CDR3 protein, CDR3 DNA. D genes are given only for firm matches. Rows give clone size only sometimes, using once, few, many, or a class for an expanded clone.

few	TRBD1	TRBJ2-5	TRBV6-5	CASSSRGYQETQYF	TGTGCCAGCAGTTCCAGGGGGTACCAAGAGACCCAGTACTTC
.	.	TRBJ2-5	TRBV6-1	CASSDRSQETQYF	TGTGCCAGCAGTGACAGAAGTCAAGAGACCCAGTACTTC
.	TRBD2	TRBJ2-5	TRBV9	CASSPGGSGADPTQYF	TGTGCCAGCAGCCCGGGGGGATCGGGAGCGGATCCGACCCAGTACTTC
.	TRBD1	TRBJ2-4	TRBV7-2	CASSTDRGRDIQYF	TGTGCCAGCAGCACTGACAGGGGGCGAGACATTCAGTACTTC
.	.	TRBJ2-1	TRBV6-1	CASSEAQGTAQFF	TGTGCCAGCAGTGAAGCACAGGGAACTGCGCAGTTCTTC
.	TRBD2	TRBJ2-1	TRBV12-5	CASIGREVHNEQFF	TGTGCTAGTATCGGGCGGGAGGTCCACAATGAGCAGTTCTTC
.	.	TRBJ2-6	TRBV6-5	CASAEGYGANVLTF	TGTGCCAGCGCGGAGGGGTACGGGGCCAACGTCCTGACTTTC
many	TRBD2	TRBJ2-1	TRBV14	CASSQRLAGVGNEQFF	TGTGCCAGCAGCCAAAGGCTAGCGGGAGTAGGCAATGAGCAGTTCTTC
.	.	TRBJ2-2	TRBV9	CASRGLNTGELFF	TGTGCCAGCAGGGGACTCAACACCGGGGAGCTGTTTTTT
.	.	TRBJ2-5	TRBV9	CASSAHLGGQETQYF	TGTGCCAGCAGCGCCCACCTAGGCGGACAAGAGACCCAGTACTTC
.	.	TRBJ2-1	TRBV7-7	CASSLGVGSSYNEQFF	TGTGCTAGCAGCTTAGGAGTCGGGAGCTCCTACAATGAGCAGTTCTTC
.	.	TRBJ2-5	TRBV5-4	CATSLEGRETQYF	TGTGCCACCTCTTTAGAGGGAAGAGAGACCCAGTACTTC
.	.	TRBJ1-6	TRBV27	CASSLPLRVGLGRASPLHF	TGTGCCAGCAGTTTACCCCTGAGGGTCGGCCTCGGACGGGCTTCACCCCTCCACTTT
few	.	TRBJ2-1	TRBV29-1	CSVVVLKAYNEQFF	TGCAGCGTTGTCGTCTTGAAGGCCTACAATGAGCAGTTCTTC
few	.	TRBJ2-3	TRBV29-1	CSVRQGYNTDTQYF	TGCAGCGTTAGGCAGGGGTATAACACAGATACGCAGTATTTT